This T cell receptor beta chain is drawn from a study of beta chain features in type 1 diabetes. The wider study: Cell yields, gender and age were similar in healthy donors and patients. Broader study findings: The naive, central memory and Treg TCRB repertoires showed an apparent similarity that was greater among patients than among healthy donors. In every one of the four CD4+ subsets, TCRB CDR3s were moderately but significantly shorter in Type 1 diabetes patients.

This clone was seen a few times. Its antigen is not known. The CDR3 has 12 amino acids. The authors sorted CD4+ naive, central memory, regulatory and stem cell-like memory cells via CD45RO/CCR7/CD25/CD127/CD95/CD27. The investigators reverse transcribed all of the isolated RNA, so they sequenced expressed TCRB transcripts. Clones were read by immunoSEQ multiplex PCR, and TCRdb kept only the in-frame ones, dropping some. The table lists roughly 180,000 clones, about an eighth of them singletons, with about 0.58% in the top ten. The sequence was collected from a woman between 18 and 29 years old in good health. The rearrangement links TRBV21-1 to TRBJ1-1. TRBV21-1 corresponds to a pseudogene. The material sequenced was central memory CD4+ T cells from blood. The CDR3 region is CASTRGGTEAFF. Here the CDR3 DNA reads TGTGCCAGCACCCGGGGTGGCACTGAAGCTTTCTTT.